These 13 T cell receptor beta chains came from one sample sequenced in a study of T-cell reconstitution after alpha-beta-depleted transplantation in children. It was with unique molecular identifiers that the TCRbeta library was prepared. TCRdb called the PCR reads again in MiXCR, with one record for every CDR3 protein. The sample carries roughly 300,000 distinct CDR3 sequences, 9.9% recorded once. The specimen comprised PBMCs from the stem cell graft donor, sampled from the stem cell graft. The receptors were gathered from a human donor who donated a stem cell graft to a child with SCID.

The sample holds a few counts of this clonotype. The chain carries TRBV11-2 and TRBJ2-1, with a possible D match to TRBD2 (6 bases). Germline CDR1 is SGHAT and CDR2 is FQNNGV. This CDR3 has 18 amino acids. V dropped 5 bases and J dropped 7 bases, with 27 bases sitting between them. The CDR3 here is CASSPTLTGVASGNEQFF. DNA for the CDR3: TGTGCCAGCAGCCCGACGTTGACGGGGGTCGCGTCAGGGAATGAGCAGTTCTTC.

This clonotype was seen just once. This sequence joins TRBV4-1 and TRBJ1-5, with 10 bases that match TRBD1. The CDR3 covers 16 residues. With 1 base clipped from V and 6 bases from J, the junction kept 6 bases outside the gene matches. The germline V gene has CDR1 MGHRA and CDR2 YSYEKL. In DNA form, the CDR3 reads TGCGCCAGCAGCCAAGGAGGACAGGGGGATCGTCAGCCCCAGCATTTT. It translates to CASSQGGQGDRQPQHF.

J is TRBJ2-7 and V is TRBV29-1, with a tentative D call TRBD2 (6 bases). The CDR3 has 12 residues. Germline loops: CDR1 SQVTM, CDR2 ANQGSEA. The V and J ends lost 2 bases and 5 bases respectively, with 10 bases between them. Here the CDR3 reads CSVEWGTHEQYF. The CDR3 DNA is TGCAGCGTTGAATGGGGGACTCACGAGCAGTACTTC.

This clonotype appeared many times. V and J are TRBV28 and TRBJ2-7; perhaps TRBD2 as D (7 bases). Trimming pared 7 bases from V and 4 bases from J, leaving 14 bases between. The CDR3 extends over 13 amino acids. The germline V gene has CDR1 MDHEN and CDR2 SYDVKM. CDR3 amino acids: CASTWGGGYEQYF. In nucleotides, the CDR3 is TGTGCCAGCACATGGGGAGGGGGTTACGAGCAGTACTTC. The variable domain in full, with the rest retrieved from reference TRBV28 and TRBJ2-7, is DVKVTQSSRYLVKRTGEKVFLECVQDMDHENMFWYRQDPGLGLRLIYFSYDVKMKEKGDIPEGYSVSREKKERFSLILESASTNQTSMYLCASTWGGGYEQYFGPGTRLTVT.

This clonotype has ten or more counts. V usage is TRBV6-5 and J usage is TRBJ2-7, with TRBD2 identical over 8 bases. The germline CDR1 and CDR2 sequences are MNHEY and SVGAGI. V was pared by 2 bases and J by 6 bases, with 6 bases of the junction left unmatched. The CDR3 has 14 residues. The CDR3 sequence is CASSYSGGTLEQYF. Written as DNA, the CDR3 is TGTGCCAGCAGTTACAGCGGGGGAACTCTCGAGCAGTACTTC.

This chain joins TRBV14 and TRBJ2-1, with 7 bases aligning to TRBD2. The CDR3 has 16 residues. Germline CDR1 SGHDN, CDR2 FVKESK. V trimming: 3 bases; J trimming: 5 bases; junction bases outside the gene matches: 10. CDR3 bases: TGTGCCAGCAGCCAGGGAGGGGCGGGGGACCACAATGAGCAGTTCTTC. As protein: CASSQGGAGDHNEQFF.

This clonotype was seen only a few times. V usage is TRBV6-2 or TRBV6-3 and J usage is TRBJ1-1; D gene unclear. The CDR3 has 14 amino acids. Per germline, CDR1 MNHEY and CDR2 SVGEGT. V lost 3 bases, J lost 8 bases, and 16 bases lay in between. CDR3 DNA sequence: TGTGCCAGCAGTTATCGGAATTCCGGGAAAGAAGCTTTCTTT. Its protein is CASSYRNSGKEAFF.

The chain has TRBV5-1 and TRBJ2-7; 8 bases match TRBD1. The CDR3 runs to 15 residues. Per the germline V gene, CDR1 is SGHRS and CDR2 is YFSETQ. Germline trimming cut 5 bases from V and 1 base from J; bases unmatched to any gene: 8. CDR3 region: CASRLGQGGSYEQYF. In DNA, the CDR3 is TGCGCCAGCAGGCTCGGACAGGGCGGGTCCTACGAGCAGTACTTC.

The chain uses TRBV7-6 and TRBJ1-5, with D possibly matching TRBD1 (6 bases). The length of the CDR3 is 15 residues. In germline, CDR1 is SGHVS, CDR2 FNYEAQ. Trimming pared 5 bases from V and 0 bases from J, leaving 11 bases between. The CDR3 protein is CASSEGHYSNQPQHF. The CDR3 coding sequence is TGTGCCAGCAGCGAGGGACATTATAGCAATCAGCCCCAGCATTTT.

This clonotype was counted a few times. The chain uses TRBV2 and TRBJ2-1; D is unclear. Germline CDR1 and CDR2: SNHLY and FYNNEI. With 3 bases removed from V and 0 bases from J, the gap between germline ends came to 9 bases. The CDR3 has 15 amino acids. The CDR3 reads CASSENLSSYNEQFF. For the CDR3, the DNA is TGTGCCAGCAGTGAGAATCTAAGCTCCTACAATGAGCAGTTCTTC.

The genes are TRBV27 and TRBJ2-7; D may be TRBD1 (5 bases). The CDR3 is made up of 14 amino acids. Germline V CDR1 and CDR2: MNHEY, SMNVEV (reference sequence). The germline V and J ends were trimmed by 2 bases and 3 bases, with 11 bases remaining between them. The CDR3 loop reads CASSLGAGFYEQYF. In nucleotides, the CDR3 is TGTGCCAGCAGTTTAGGGGCAGGATTCTACGAGCAGTACTTC.

This clonotype was seen a handful of times. This sequence joins TRBV10-2 and TRBJ2-7; D ambiguous. Trimming took off 8 bases at V and 3 bases at J, with 8 bases between the two ends. CDR3 length: 11 residues. Germline CDR1 reads WSHSY; CDR2 reads SAAADI. The CDR3 spells CASGPGYEQYF. CDR3 nucleotides: TGCGCCAGCGGACCAGGCTACGAGCAGTACTTC.

This clonotype was seen many times. The V and J genes are TRBV4-1 and TRBJ2-5; 9 bases map to TRBD1. The ends lost 2 bases at V and 5 bases at J; junction bases unmatched: 3. Germline CDR1 reads MGHRA; CDR2 reads YSYEKL. The CDR3 spans 14 residues. CDR3 loop: CASSQQQGAETQYF. In nucleotides, the CDR3 is TGCGCCAGCAGCCAACAACAGGGGGCCGAGACCCAGTACTTC.